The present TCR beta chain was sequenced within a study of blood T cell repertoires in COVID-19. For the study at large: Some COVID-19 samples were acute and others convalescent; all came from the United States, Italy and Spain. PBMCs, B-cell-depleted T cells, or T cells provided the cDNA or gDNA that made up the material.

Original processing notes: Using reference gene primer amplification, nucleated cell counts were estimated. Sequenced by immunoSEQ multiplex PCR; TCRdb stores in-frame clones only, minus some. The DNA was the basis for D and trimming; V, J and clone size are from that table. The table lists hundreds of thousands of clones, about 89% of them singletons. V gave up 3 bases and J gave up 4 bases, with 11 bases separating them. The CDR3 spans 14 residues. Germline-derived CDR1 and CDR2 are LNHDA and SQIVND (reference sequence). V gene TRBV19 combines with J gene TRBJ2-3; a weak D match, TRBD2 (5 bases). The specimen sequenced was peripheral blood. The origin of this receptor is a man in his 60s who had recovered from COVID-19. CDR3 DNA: TGTGCCAGTAGTATTGAGGGTACGGCAGATACGCAGTATTTT. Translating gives CASSIEGTADTQYF. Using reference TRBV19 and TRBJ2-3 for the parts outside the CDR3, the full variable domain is DGGITQSPKYLFRKEGQNVTLSCEQNLNHDAMYWYRQDPGQGLRLIYYSQIVNDFQKGDIAEGYSVSREKKESFPLTVTSAQKNPTAFYLCASSIEGTADTQYFGPGTRLTVL.